These T cell receptor beta chains were read from a single sample in a study of T cells in Graves' hyperthyroidism and ophthalmopathy. In TCRdb, the multiplex PCR reads were re-called with MiXCR into one record per CDR3 protein. The sample holds fewer than 450,000 distinct CDR3 sequences; about 14% are singletons and the top ten take 25% to 30%. The sample taken for sequencing was blood. The receptors originated from a man aged 45-60 years with Graves' ophthalmopathy. CDR3s include the opening cysteine and the closing phenylalanine or tryptophan.

>TRBJ2-7|TRBV7-9
CASSLAPGLATTYEQYF
>TRBJ2-5|TRBV4-1
CASSQVGQRARTQYF
>TRBJ1-1|TRBV15
CATSRDPPGSMNTEAFF
>TRBJ2-7|TRBV30
CAWGNGADMSYEQYF
>TRBJ2-7|TRBV20-1
CSAKADTGTSGIYEQYF
>TRBJ2-7|TRBV12-3/TRBV12-4
CASSLGSSSIYEQYF
>TRBJ2-5|TRBV20-1
CSARYPWTGKETQYF
>TRBJ2-7|TRBV2
CASRGGPGSYEQYF
>TRBJ2-1|TRBV11-2
CASSYGLAGDNEQFF
>TRBJ2-3|TRBV30
CAWSEGPVLGTAGPDTQYF
>TRBJ2-1|TRBV13
CASSITSGSNEQFF
>TRBJ1-1|TRBV7-9
CASSPKGTGEAFF
>TRBJ2-7|TRBV2
CATSMGGNIYEQYF
>TRBJ1-1|TRBV19
CAVSGGTEAFF
>TRBJ2-2|TRBV29-1
CSTLAGTGELFF
>TRBJ2-7|TRBV6-5
CASSYSPLAGSSYEQYF
>TRBJ2-7|TRBV7-2
CASSLSSGTYEQYF
>TRBJ2-1|TRBV6-1
CASQASGIYNEQFF
>TRBJ1-1|TRBV4-1
CASSSYGGDTEAFF
>TRBJ2-7|TRBV9
CASSVGLTPDEQYF
>TRBJ2-5|TRBV4-1
CASSRIAGGFQETQYF
>TRBJ1-1|TRBV6-6
CASSYRGSEAFF
>TRBJ1-4|TRBV11-2
CASSPTNEKLFF
>TRBJ2-7|TRBV2
CASSEIRLGQYF
>TRBJ2-3|TRBV29-1
CSEIGTPPEDTQYF
>TRBJ2-6|TRBV12-3/TRBV12-4
CASSLRGRAGANVLTF
>TRBJ2-2|TRBV5-8
CASSLSIRVSGELFF
>TRBJ2-3|TRBV3-1
CASSPVAAVPDTQYF
>TRBJ2-7|TRBV2
CASSARTSGIYEQYF
>TRBJ2-7|TRBV20-1
CSARSPSGADEQYF
>TRBJ2-1|TRBV7-8
CASSAGTGVFFDEQFF
>TRBJ2-1|TRBV9
CASSVGLRLGGTNNEQFF
>TRBJ2-3|TRBV9
CASSVGLAGGPVSTDTQYF
>TRBJ1-1|TRBV24-1
CATDKLNTEAFF
>TRBJ2-1|TRBV7-8
CASSLGMSSYNEQFF
>TRBJ2-2|TRBV18
CASSPGASGANTGELFF
>TRBJ2-5|TRBV20-1
CSARALGLAGGETQYF
>TRBJ1-1|TRBV7-8
CASSLMGPGGGKNTEAFF